This is a list of T cell receptor beta chains from one sample in a study of identical twins. TCRdb recomputed calls from the 5' RACE reads with MiXCR, one row per CDR3 protein. The sample records a few hundred thousand distinct CDR3 sequences, around an eighth being singletons. These records were also assigned to another study, of yellow fever vaccine responses in identical twins.

The sequencing sample was made of CD4+ T cells sorted from blood. These TCRs come from a young woman in good health. CDR3s include the opening cysteine and the closing phenylalanine or tryptophan. D genes are given only for firm matches. Clone size is given for some rows only: seen once, a few or many times, or a class if the clone is expanded.

TGTGCCTGGAGCGGGACATCCGATGAGCAGTTCTTC | CAWSGTSDEQFF | TRBJ2-1 | TRBV30 | NA | NA
TGTGCCAGCAGTCCCCCGGGGTACTACGAGCAGTACTTC | CASSPPGYYEQYF | TRBJ2-7 | TRBV28 | NA | NA
TGTGCCAGCAGCTTGCCGTTTCACTACAGGATGAATGCTGTCTATGGCTACACCTTC | CASSLPFHYRMNAVYGYTF | TRBJ1-2 | TRBV5-6 | NA | many
TGTGCCATCATGGGCCTTAATTCACCCCTCCACTTT | CAIMGLNSPLHF | TRBJ1-6 | TRBV10-3 | NA | NA
TGTGCCAGCAGCTTAGATCAAGGCCGAGGGACCCAGTACTTC | CASSLDQGRGTQYF | TRBJ2-5 | TRBV11-2 | NA | few
TGTGCCAGCAGCTTTCTAGTAGAGACCCAGTACTTC | CASSFLVETQYF | TRBJ2-5 | TRBV7-2 | NA | NA
TGTGCCAGCAGTAGGCCCATAGAAGGGGGCGAGCAGTACTTC | CASSRPIEGGEQYF | TRBJ2-7 | TRBV6-1 | NA | few
TGCGCCAGCAGCCCGGACAGGACTAAAAATTCACCCCTCCACTTT | CASSPDRTKNSPLHF | TRBJ1-6 | TRBV5-1 | TRBD1 | many
TGTGCCAGCACCTCCTTGGACTCTGGAAACACCATATATTTT | CASTSLDSGNTIYF | TRBJ1-3 | TRBV12-3/TRBV12-4 | NA | NA
TGTGCCAGCAGCGGGACAGCGGGGACCACAGATACGCAGTATTTT | CASSGTAGTTDTQYF | TRBJ2-3 | TRBV9 | NA | few
TGTGCCAGCAGCCAGAGGACTAGCGGCACAGATACGCAGTATTTT | CASSQRTSGTDTQYF | TRBJ2-3 | TRBV3-1 | TRBD2 | many
TGCAGTGCCCCACGCAGGCAGAATCAGCCCCAGCATTTT | CSAPRRQNQPQHF | TRBJ1-5 | TRBV20-1 | NA | many
TGTGCCAGCAGTTTGTCTAGCGGGAGGGTCTACGAGCTGTACTTC | CASSLSSGRVYELYF | TRBJ2-7 | TRBV28 | TRBD2 | NA
TGTGCCAGCAGCGTAGAGGTGGGGGAGCAGTTCTTC | CASSVEVGEQFF | TRBJ2-1 | TRBV9 | NA | NA
TGTGCCAGCAGCGCGGGACAGACCGAGCAGTACTTC | CASSAGQTEQYF | TRBJ2-7 | TRBV9 | TRBD1 | few
TGTGCCAGCAGTCCGCTCATCGGACCTACCGGCACAGATACGCAGTATTTT | CASSPLIGPTGTDTQYF | TRBJ2-3 | TRBV6-1 | NA | few
TGTGCCACGGCTGTAACCGGGGAGCTGTTTTTT | CATAVTGELFF | TRBJ2-2 | TRBV6-1 | NA | NA
TGTGCCAGCAGTCGAATACAGTTCGGTGACGAGCAGTACTTC | CASSRIQFGDEQYF | TRBJ2-7 | TRBV6-2/TRBV6-3 | NA | once
TGTGCCAGCAGCCAGACAGGGGAATATTATCAGCCCCAGCATTTT | CASSQTGEYYQPQHF | TRBJ1-5 | TRBV7-9 | TRBD1 | NA
TGTGCCAGCTCACCACTAGGCGCGCCGGCGCAGTATTTT | CASSPLGAPAQYF | TRBJ2-3 | TRBV18 | NA | NA
TGCGCCAGCAGCTTTTCGCCCCAAGAGACCCAGTACTTC | CASSFSPQETQYF | TRBJ2-5 | TRBV5-1 | NA | NA
TGTGCCAGCAGCTTAGCTTTGGCTAGCGGATACGAGCAGTACTTC | CASSLALASGYEQYF | TRBJ2-7 | TRBV7-9 | TRBD2 | NA
TGTGCCATCAGTGGTCGGGACAGGCACTCCTACGAGCAGTACTTC | CAISGRDRHSYEQYF | TRBJ2-7 | TRBV10-3 | TRBD1 | NA
TGTGCCAGCAGTTTTGAGATGAGGGGCACCGGGGAGCTGTTTTTT | CASSFEMRGTGELFF | TRBJ2-2 | TRBV27 | NA | NA
TGTGCCAGCAGCCGTGGGACGGCTTATAGCAATCAGCCCCAGCATTTT | CASSRGTAYSNQPQHF | TRBJ1-5 | TRBV9 | NA | many
TGCAGCGTTGAACGGGAAACAGGGAAGGTGGAGACCCAGTACTTC | CSVERETGKVETQYF | TRBJ2-5 | TRBV29-1 | NA | many
TGCGCCAGCAGAGAGGGGGCGGGAAATGAGCAGTTCTTC | CASREGAGNEQFF | TRBJ2-1 | TRBV5-1 | NA | few
TGTGCCAGCAGTCGCCAGGGGCTCAACTATGAGCAGTTCTTC | CASSRQGLNYEQFF | TRBJ2-1 | TRBV11-2 | NA | NA
TGTGCCAGCAGCCCAAATAGCGGGACTAGGGTCAATGAGCAGTTCTTC | CASSPNSGTRVNEQFF | TRBJ2-1 | TRBV4-2 | TRBD2 | few
TGTGCCAGCAGTTACTCGCTAGGCTCGAACACTGAAGCTTTCTTT | CASSYSLGSNTEAFF | TRBJ1-1 | TRBV6-5 | NA | NA
TGTGCCAGCTCACCGAGTCCTAGCAGCTACGAGCAGTACTTC | CASSPSPSSYEQYF | TRBJ2-7 | TRBV18 | NA | NA
TGTGCCAGCAGTGCGGACACAGATACGCAGTATTTT | CASSADTDTQYF | TRBJ2-3 | TRBV2 | NA | few
TGTGCCAGCAGCTTAAGGGGTACCGAGCAGTTCTTC | CASSLRGTEQFF | TRBJ2-1 | TRBV7-3 | NA | NA
TGTGCCAGCACCAAATCCGGCCCAAGACAGGGGCAAGAGACCCAGTACTTC | CASTKSGPRQGQETQYF | TRBJ2-5 | TRBV6-2/TRBV6-3 | TRBD1 | once
TGCAGCGTCGCTCCGCAAGGCTACACCTTC | CSVAPQGYTF | TRBJ1-2 | TRBV29-1 | NA | many
TGTGCCAGCAGAAAGACAGGGGAAGACGGCTACACCTTC | CASRKTGEDGYTF | TRBJ1-2 | TRBV12-3/TRBV12-4 | TRBD1 | NA
TGTGCCAGCAGCTTTCTAGGGACAGCTGACTACGAGCAGTACTTC | CASSFLGTADYEQYF | TRBJ2-7 | TRBV5-6 | TRBD1 | NA
TGCAGTGCTAGAGATGTGAGTGCGGGGTTAGACTCTGGGGCCAACGTCCTGACTTTC | CSARDVSAGLDSGANVLTF | TRBJ2-6 | TRBV20-1 | NA | NA
TGCAGTGCTAGGGTCTTTTCCGGACTAGCGGGGGACGAGCAGTACTTC | CSARVFSGLAGDEQYF | TRBJ2-7 | TRBV20-1 | TRBD2 | NA
TGTGCCAGCAGTGTTGATACAGGCAATCAGCCCCAGCATTTT | CASSVDTGNQPQHF | TRBJ1-5 | TRBV28 | NA | few
TGTGCCACCAGGCTGGGACAGGGGGTTTACGAGCAGTACTTC | CATRLGQGVYEQYF | TRBJ2-7 | TRBV24-1 | TRBD1 | NA
TGTGCCATCAGTGAGAAGATGGAAGGGACGCAAGAGACCCAGTACTTC | CAISEKMEGTQETQYF | TRBJ2-5 | TRBV10-3 | NA | NA